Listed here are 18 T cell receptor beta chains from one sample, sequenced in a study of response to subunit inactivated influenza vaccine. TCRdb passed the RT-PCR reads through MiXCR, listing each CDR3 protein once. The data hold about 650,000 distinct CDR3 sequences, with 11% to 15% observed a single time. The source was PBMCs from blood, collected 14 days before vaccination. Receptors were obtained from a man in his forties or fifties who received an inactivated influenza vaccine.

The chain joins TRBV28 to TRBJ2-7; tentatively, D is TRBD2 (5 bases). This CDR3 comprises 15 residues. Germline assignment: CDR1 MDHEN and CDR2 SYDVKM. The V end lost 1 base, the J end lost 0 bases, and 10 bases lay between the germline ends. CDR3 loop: CASSLYRGSSYEQYF. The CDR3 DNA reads TGTGCCAGCAGTTTATATCGGGGAAGCTCCTACGAGCAGTACTTC.

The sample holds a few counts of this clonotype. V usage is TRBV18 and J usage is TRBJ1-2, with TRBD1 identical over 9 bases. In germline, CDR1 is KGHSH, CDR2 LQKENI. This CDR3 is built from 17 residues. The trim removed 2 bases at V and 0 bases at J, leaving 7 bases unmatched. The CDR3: CASSPGQGPSTNYGYTF. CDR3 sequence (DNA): TGTGCCAGCTCACCAGGACAGGGGCCTTCTACTAACTATGGCTACACCTTC.

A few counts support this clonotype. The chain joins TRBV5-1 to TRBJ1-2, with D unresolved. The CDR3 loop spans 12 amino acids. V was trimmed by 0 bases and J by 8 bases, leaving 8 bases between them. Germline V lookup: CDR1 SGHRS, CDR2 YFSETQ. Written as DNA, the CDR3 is TGCGCCAGCAGCTTGGACGGTCAAGGCTACACCTTC. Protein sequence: CASSLDGQGYTF. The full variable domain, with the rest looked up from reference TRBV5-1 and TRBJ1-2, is KAGVTQTPRYLIKTRGQQVTLSCSPISGHRSVSWYQQTPGQGLQFLFEYFSETQRNKGNFPGRFSGRQFSNSRSEMNVSTLELGDSALYLCASSLDGQGYTFGSGTRLTVV.

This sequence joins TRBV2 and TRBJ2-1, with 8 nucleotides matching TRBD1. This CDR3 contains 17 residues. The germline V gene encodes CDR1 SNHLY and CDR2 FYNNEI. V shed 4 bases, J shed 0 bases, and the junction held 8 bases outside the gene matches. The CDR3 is CASSARPDRDSYNEQFF. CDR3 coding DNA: TGTGCCAGCAGTGCCCGACCGGACAGGGACTCCTACAATGAGCAGTTCTTC.

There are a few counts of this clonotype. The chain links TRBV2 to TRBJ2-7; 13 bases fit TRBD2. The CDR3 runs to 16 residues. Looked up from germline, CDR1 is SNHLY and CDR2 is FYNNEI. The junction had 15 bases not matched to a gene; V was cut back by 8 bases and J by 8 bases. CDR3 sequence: CASAEAPGTSGKKQYF. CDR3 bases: TGTGCCAGCGCCGAGGCCCCCGGGACTAGCGGGAAAAAGCAGTACTTC.

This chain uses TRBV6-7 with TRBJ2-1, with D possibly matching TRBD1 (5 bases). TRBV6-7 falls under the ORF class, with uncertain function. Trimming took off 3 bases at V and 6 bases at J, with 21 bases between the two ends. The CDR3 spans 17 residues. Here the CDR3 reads CASSYRQGSPTGNEQFF. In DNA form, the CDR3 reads TGTGCCAGCAGTTATCGGCAGGGATCCCCCACAGGCAATGAGCAGTTCTTC.

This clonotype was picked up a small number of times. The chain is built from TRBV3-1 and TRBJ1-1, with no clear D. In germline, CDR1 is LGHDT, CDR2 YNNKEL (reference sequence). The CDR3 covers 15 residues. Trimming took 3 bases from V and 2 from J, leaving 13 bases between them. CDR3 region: CASSHYGSPNTEAFF. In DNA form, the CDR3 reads TGTGCCAGCAGCCACTATGGATCACCCAACACTGAAGCTTTCTTT.

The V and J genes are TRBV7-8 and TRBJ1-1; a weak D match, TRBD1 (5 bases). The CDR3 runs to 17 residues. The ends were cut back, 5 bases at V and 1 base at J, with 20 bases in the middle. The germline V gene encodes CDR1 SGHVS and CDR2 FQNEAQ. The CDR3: CASSAPGVGVANTEAFF. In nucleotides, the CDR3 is TGTGCCAGCAGCGCCCCCGGGGTGGGGGTTGCGAACACTGAAGCTTTCTTT.

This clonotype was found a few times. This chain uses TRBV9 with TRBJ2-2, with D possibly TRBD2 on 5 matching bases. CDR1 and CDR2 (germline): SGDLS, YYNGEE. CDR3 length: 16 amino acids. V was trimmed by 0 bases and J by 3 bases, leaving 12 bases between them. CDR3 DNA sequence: TGTGCCAGCAGCGTAGAGCCAGCGGAATACACCGGGGAGCTGTTTTTT. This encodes CASSVEPAEYTGELFF.

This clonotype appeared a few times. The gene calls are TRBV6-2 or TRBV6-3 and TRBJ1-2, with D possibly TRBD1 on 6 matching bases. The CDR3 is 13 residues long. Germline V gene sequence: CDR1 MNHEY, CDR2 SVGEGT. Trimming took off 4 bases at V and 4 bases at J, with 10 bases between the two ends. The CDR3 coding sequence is TGTGCCAGCAGTTTACGGGGGCGCTATGGCTACACCTTC. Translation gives CASSLRGRYGYTF.

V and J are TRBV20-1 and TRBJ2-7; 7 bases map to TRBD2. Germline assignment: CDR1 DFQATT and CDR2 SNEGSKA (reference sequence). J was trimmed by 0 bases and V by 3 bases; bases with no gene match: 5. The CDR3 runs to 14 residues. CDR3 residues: CSASPSGASYEQYF. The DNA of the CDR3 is TGCAGTGCTAGCCCTAGCGGCGCCTCCTACGAGCAGTACTTC.

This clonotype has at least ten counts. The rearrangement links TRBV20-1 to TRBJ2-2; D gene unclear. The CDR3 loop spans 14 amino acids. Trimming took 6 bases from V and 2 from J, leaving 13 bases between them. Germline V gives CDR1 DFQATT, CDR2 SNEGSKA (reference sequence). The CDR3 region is CSAQTQINTGELFF. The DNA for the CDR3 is TGCAGTGCGCAAACCCAGATCAACACCGGGGAGCTGTTTTTT.

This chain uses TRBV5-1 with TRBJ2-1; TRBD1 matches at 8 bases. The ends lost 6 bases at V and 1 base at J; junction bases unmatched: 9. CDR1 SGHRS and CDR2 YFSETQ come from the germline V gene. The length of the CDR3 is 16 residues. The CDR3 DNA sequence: TGCGCCAGCACCTACGGACAGGGTGTGTCCTACAATGAGCAGTTCTTC. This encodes CASTYGQGVSYNEQFF. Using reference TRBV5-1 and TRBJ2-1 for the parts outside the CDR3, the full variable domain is KAGVTQTPRYLIKTRGQQVTLSCSPISGHRSVSWYQQTPGQGLQFLFEYFSETQRNKGNFPGRFSGRQFSNSRSEMNVSTLELGDSALYLCASTYGQGVSYNEQFFGPGTRLTVL.

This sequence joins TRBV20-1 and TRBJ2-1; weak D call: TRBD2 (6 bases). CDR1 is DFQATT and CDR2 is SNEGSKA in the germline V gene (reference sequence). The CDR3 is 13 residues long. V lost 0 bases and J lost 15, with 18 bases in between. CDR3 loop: CSARDGKTSFGFF. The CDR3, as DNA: TGCAGTGCTAGAGATGGCAAGACTAGTTTTGGGTTCTTC.

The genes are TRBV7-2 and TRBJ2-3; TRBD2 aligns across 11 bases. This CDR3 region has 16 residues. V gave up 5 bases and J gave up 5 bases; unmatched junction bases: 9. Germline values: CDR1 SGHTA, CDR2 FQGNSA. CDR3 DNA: TGTGCCAGCAGCCCTATAGCGGGGGGGCCAGAAGATACGCAGTATTTT. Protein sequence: CASSPIAGGPEDTQYF.

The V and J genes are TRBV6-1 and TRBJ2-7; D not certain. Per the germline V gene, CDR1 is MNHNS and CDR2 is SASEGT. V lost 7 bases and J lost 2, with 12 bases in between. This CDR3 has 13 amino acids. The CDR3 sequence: CASTGAPTYEQYF. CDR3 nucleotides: TGTGCCAGCACTGGCGCACCTACCTACGAGCAGTACTTC.

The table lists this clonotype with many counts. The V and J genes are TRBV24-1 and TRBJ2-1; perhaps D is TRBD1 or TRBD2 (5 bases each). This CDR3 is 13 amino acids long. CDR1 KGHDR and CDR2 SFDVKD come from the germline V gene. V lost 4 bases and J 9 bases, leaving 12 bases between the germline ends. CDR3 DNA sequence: TGTGCCACCAGTGACAGGGTGGGGGTTGAGCAGTTCTTC. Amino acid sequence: CATSDRVGVEQFF.

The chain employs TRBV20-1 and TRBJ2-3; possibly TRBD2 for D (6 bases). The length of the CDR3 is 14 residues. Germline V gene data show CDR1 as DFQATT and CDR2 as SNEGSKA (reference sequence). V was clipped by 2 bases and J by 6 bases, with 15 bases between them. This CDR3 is CSARTRRDSDTQYF. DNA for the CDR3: TGCAGTGCTAGAACGCGGCGGGACTCGGATACGCAGTATTTT.